What follows are 24 T cell receptor beta chains derived from one specimen sequenced in a study of metastatic and nonmetastatic thyroid tumors (dated by TCRdb to about 2020). Before undergoing thyroid surgery, none of the patients had been given any kind of treatment. Receptors were amplified or captured by PCR. Sequencer: Illumina HiSeq 4000. TCRdb trimmed the raw reads at Q25, called clones with MiXCR and kept productive beta chains. The sample table contains fewer than 35,000 clones; only one count was recorded for almost 30% of them. About 29% of the sample lies in the top ten. Sample: blood. Receptors were obtained from a female donor with papillary thyroid cancer or a benign thyroid nodule (not recorded which). Some clones in this sample may be carry-over from other donors' samples.

This clone was observed at least ten times. This sequence joins TRBV6-4 and TRBJ2-3; D uncertain. Germline V gives CDR1 MRHNA, CDR2 SNTAGT. The CDR3 runs to 14 residues. Trimming pared 3 bases from V and 0 bases from J, leaving 7 bases between. CDR3 DNA: TGTGCCAGCAGTGAAAGACTCAGCACAGATACGCAGTATTTT. It specifies CASSERLSTDTQYF.

This clone was detected a few times. The rearrangement uses TRBV7-3 and TRBJ2-2, with no clear D. Germline loops: CDR1 SGHTA, CDR2 FQGTGA. V was clipped by 3 bases and J by 7 bases, with 6 bases between them. The CDR3 extends over 12 amino acids. The CDR3 DNA sequence: TGTGCCAGCAGCTTTCAAGTCGGGGAGCTGTTTTTT. Residues: CASSFQVGELFF.

This clone was recorded at least ten times. The DNA for the CDR3 is TGTGCCATCAGTGAGGCGGGATCACTCTACGAGCAGTACTTC. Translating it yields CAISEAGSLYEQYF. This chain links TRBV10-3 with TRBJ2-7; a weak D match, TRBD2 (6 bases). Germline values: CDR1 ENHRY, CDR2 SYGVKD. Trimming shortened V by 2 bases and J by 3 bases, and 11 bases separated the two germline ends. The CDR3 has 14 residues.

The genes are TRBV7-2 and TRBJ2-3; D ambiguous. With 0 bases removed from V and 0 bases from J, the gap between germline ends came to 10 bases. Germline assignment: CDR1 SGHTA and CDR2 FQGNSA. There are 16 residues in the CDR3. The CDR3 here is CASSLALYYSTDTQYF. Written as DNA, the CDR3 is TGTGCCAGCAGCTTAGCCTTGTATTATAGCACAGATACGCAGTATTTT.

This clone appeared a few times. This chain uses TRBV6-1 with TRBJ1-6; TRBD1 matches at 9 bases. With V trimmed by 3 bases and J by 10 bases, 10 bases remained unmatched. The length of the CDR3 is 16 residues. Germline V gives CDR1 MNHNS, CDR2 SASEGT. This CDR3 is CASSESLLGQGSPLHF. The CDR3 DNA is TGTGCCAGCAGTGAGAGCCTGTTGGGACAGGGCTCACCCCTCCACTTT.

This rearrangement joins TRBV20-1 to TRBJ1-2; D not certain. CDR3 length: 15 amino acids. CDR1 DFQATT and CDR2 SNEGSKA come from the germline V gene (reference sequence). Trimming pared 6 bases from V and 4 bases from J, leaving 21 bases between. The CDR3 DNA sequence: TGCAGTGCCCCTGTTCCGCGGAGGGCCACCTATGGCTACACCTTC. Amino acids: CSAPVPRRATYGYTF.

J is TRBJ1-2 and V is TRBV19, with D possibly being TRBD1 (5 bases). Trimming removed 3 bases at V and 2 bases at J, with 22 bases between. This CDR3 has 18 amino acids. Germline-derived CDR1 and CDR2 are LNHDA and SQIVND (reference sequence). The CDR3 here is CASSIWFVSEGPNYGYTF. The CDR3 region has the DNA TGTGCCAGTAGTATTTGGTTCGTTAGTGAGGGGCCAAACTATGGCTACACCTTC.

This clone was observed at least ten times. A read error is possible here, since a much larger clone lies one base away. The chain is built from TRBV20-1 and TRBJ2-5; 9 positions agree with TRBD2. The CDR3 length is 15 residues. CDR1 and CDR2 (germline): DFQATT, SNEGSKA (reference sequence). The CDR3 loop reads CSARDSSGIQGTQYF. The CDR3 DNA reads TGCAGTGCTAGAGATTCTAGCGGGATCCAAGGGACCCAGTACTTC.

The rearrangement uses TRBV5-1 and TRBJ1-2, with 7 bases identical to TRBD1. The CDR3 covers 15 residues. Trimming at V came to 3 bases and at J to 7 bases, leaving 12 bases not matched to a gene. Germline CDR1 is SGHRS and CDR2 is YFSETQ. The CDR3 coding sequence is TGCGCCAGCAGCTCCACCATCGACAGGGCAGGTGGCTACACCTTC. It yields the protein CASSSTIDRAGGYTF.

This clone is labeled as medium-sized. The rearrangement uses TRBV11-2 and TRBJ2-7; either TRBD1 or TRBD2 may supply D (5 bases each). V was shortened by 4 bases and J by 0 bases, with 10 bases between the two germline ends. Germline V gene lookup returns CDR1 SGHAT and CDR2 FQNNGV. The CDR3 runs to 14 residues. The chain's CDR3 is CASSWGRTSYEQYF. The CDR3 DNA reads TGTGCCAGCAGCTGGGGACGGACCTCCTACGAGCAGTACTTC.

The V gene is TRBV20-1, the J gene TRBJ1-5, with 10 bases lining up with TRBD1. The CDR3 loop spans 13 amino acids. Germline CDR1 is DFQATT and CDR2 is SNEGSKA (reference sequence). V was clipped by 5 bases and J by 5 bases; unmatched bases: 3. CDR3 DNA sequence: TGCAGTGCTCAGGGACAGGGGCATCAGCCCCAGCATTTT. Encoded protein: CSAQGQGHQPQHF.

This sequence joins TRBV12-3 or TRBV12-4 and TRBJ1-5; D may be TRBD1 (5 bases). The CDR3 is 14 amino acids. The V end was cut by 4 bases, the J end by 0 bases, with 7 bases between. CDR3 bases: TGTGCCAGCAGTTGGGGCGATAGCAATCAGCCCCAGCATTTT. Translating it yields CASSWGDSNQPQHF.

This chain connects TRBV6-2 or TRBV6-3 to TRBJ1-6, with D uncertain. This CDR3 is 13 amino acids long. With 2 bases removed from V and 11 bases from J, the gap between germline ends came to 10 bases. CDR1 is MNHEY, CDR2 SVGEGT, per germline. For the CDR3, the DNA is TGTGCCAGCAGTTACAACATCCGGGCACCCCTCCACTTT. This gives the protein CASSYNIRAPLHF.

This clone was observed a few times. V gene TRBV6-2 or TRBV6-3 combines with J gene TRBJ1-5; 7 bases are a match to TRBD1. The CDR3 spans 16 residues. J lost 0 bases, V lost 10 bases, and 12 bases had no gene match. CDR1 and CDR2 from the germline V gene are MNHEY and SVGEGT. CDR3 sequence: CANRVPGTASNQPQHF. As DNA, the CDR3 is TGTGCCAACAGGGTTCCCGGGACAGCTAGCAATCAGCCCCAGCATTTT.

This chain links TRBV4-1 with TRBJ2-5, with D tentatively TRBD1 or TRBD2 (6 bases each). Trimming left V 3 bases short and J 12 bases short, with 26 bases between. The CDR3 runs 16 residues. Germline CDR1 MGHRA, CDR2 YSYEKL. In nucleotides, the CDR3 is TGCGCCAGCAGCCACCCCCAGGGGAACGGACTACCGATAAAGTACTTC. Its protein product is CASSHPQGNGLPIKYF.

The V call is TRBV30, the J call TRBJ1-6; a possible D gene is TRBD1 (6 bases). The CDR3 runs to 14 residues. V lost 0 bases and J 7 bases, leaving 10 bases between the germline ends. CDR1 GTSNPN and CDR2 SVGIG come from the germline V gene (reference sequence). The CDR3 spells CAWSVGQGNSPLHF. In nucleotides, the CDR3 is TGTGCCTGGAGTGTTGGGCAGGGGAATTCACCCCTCCACTTT.

By its share, this clone is medium-sized. The chain employs TRBV6-2 or TRBV6-3 and TRBJ1-5, with 9 bases matching TRBD1. The V gene end was trimmed by 5 bases and the J gene end by 2 bases; junction bases not matched to a gene: 7. Germline V gene sequence: CDR1 MNHEY, CDR2 SVGEGT. CDR3 length: 16 residues. The DNA for the CDR3 is TGTGCCAGCAGTACGCCCCGGACAGGGGGCAATCAGCCCCAGCATTTT. This encodes CASSTPRTGGNQPQHF.

Remarks on this clone: At one boundary the junction diverges from the germline segment, which might be a read error. V usage is TRBV20-1 and J usage is TRBJ1-2; 8 bases line up with TRBD1. Looked up from germline, CDR1 is DFQATT and CDR2 is SNEGSKA (reference sequence). The CDR3 totals 13 residues. CDR3 in amino acids: CSARDRVVYGFTF. CDR3 bases: TGCAGTGCTAGGGACAGGGTGGTTTATGGCTTCACCTTC.

The rearrangement uses TRBV6-6 and TRBJ2-1, with D maybe TRBD2 (5 bases). Germline values: CDR1 MNHNY, CDR2 SVGAGI (reference sequence). V was shortened by 3 bases and J by 9 bases, with 6 bases between the two germline ends. CDR3 length: 11 amino acids. The chain's CDR3 is CASSYGGEQFF. The CDR3 DNA sequence: TGTGCCAGCAGTTATGGAGGTGAGCAGTTCTTC.

V usage is TRBV28 and J usage is TRBJ2-7; TRBD1 agrees at 7 bases. The CDR3 length is 14 residues. V was clipped by 7 bases and J by 2 bases; unmatched bases: 8. CDR1 is MDHEN and CDR2 is SYDVKM in the germline V gene. The CDR3 loop is CASKGGQSTYEQYF. The DNA for the CDR3 is TGTGCCAGCAAAGGGGGACAGTCAACCTACGAGCAGTACTTC. Drawing the rest from reference TRBV28 and TRBJ2-7, the complete variable domain is DVKVTQSSRYLVKRTGEKVFLECVQDMDHENMFWYRQDPGLGLRLIYFSYDVKMKEKGDIPEGYSVSREKKERFSLILESASTNQTSMYLCASKGGQSTYEQYFGPGTRLTVT.

This clone was observed many times. This chain connects TRBV11-2 to TRBJ2-2, with TRBD1 matching 10 bases. J was trimmed by 7 bases and V by 7 bases; bases with no gene match: 6. The CDR3 consists of 14 residues. Per germline, CDR1 SGHAT and CDR2 FQNNGV. The CDR3 sequence: CASTPDRGIGELFF. The CDR3 DNA sequence: TGTGCCAGCACCCCGGACAGGGGGATCGGGGAGCTGTTTTTT.

The chain couples TRBV27 to TRBJ2-6; D remains ambiguous. Germline V gene sequence: CDR1 MNHEY, CDR2 SMNVEV (reference sequence). V was clipped by 6 bases and J by 2 bases, with 11 bases between them. CDR3 length: 15 amino acids. CDR3 amino acids: CASSALEAGANVLTF. CDR3 sequence (DNA): TGTGCCAGCAGCGCCCTAGAAGCTGGGGCCAACGTCCTGACTTTC.

The chain links TRBV12-3 or TRBV12-4 to TRBJ1-2, with 9 bases aligning to TRBD1. The CDR3 consists of 14 residues. The J segment lost 5 bases and the V segment lost 5 bases, leaving 6 bases of the junction unmatched. The CDR3 region has the DNA TGTGCCAGCAGTACTGGACAGGGGACTTATGGCTACACCTTC. It translates to CASSTGQGTYGYTF.

This clone has more than one count but fewer than ten. The gene calls are TRBV19 and TRBJ2-7; 10 bases are a match to TRBD2. J lost 3 bases, V lost 6 bases, and 5 bases had no gene match. The V gene's germline CDR1 is LNHDA and CDR2 SQIVND (reference sequence). The CDR3 runs 14 residues. CDR3 sequence (DNA): TGTGCCAGTAGAAGGACTAGCGGCGACTACGAGCAGTACTTC. Amino acid sequence: CASRRTSGDYEQYF.